A selection of T cell receptor beta chains follows, all from one sample in a study of metastatic and nonmetastatic thyroid tumors. TCRdb redid the clone calls on the PCR reads using MiXCR. The data show about 20,000 clones, with approximately 35% seen just once and about 24% held by the top ten. Sequenced: blood. These receptor sequences come from a male donor with papillary thyroid cancer or a benign thyroid nodule (not recorded which). Some clones in this sample may be carry-over from other donors' samples. CDR3s include the opening cysteine and the closing phenylalanine or tryptophan. The D gene is left open where the match is weak. Some rows have no size entry. The others give once, few or many, or a class for an expanded clone.

>NA|TRBV27|NA|TRBJ2-1
CASSSLTEPSYNEQFF
TGTGCCAGCAGTTCCTTAACGGAGCCCTCTTACAATGAGCAGTTCTTC
>TRBD2|TRBV30|few|TRBJ2-1
CAWSTMAGGPDEQFF
TGTGCCTGGAGTACGATGGCGGGGGGGCCCGATGAGCAGTTCTTC
>NA|TRBV20-1|NA|TRBJ1-5
CSARGGDQPQHF
TGCAGTGCTAGAGGGGGGGATCAGCCCCAGCATTTT
>NA|TRBV7-9|NA|TRBJ2-7
CASSPPGRGHEQYF
TGTGCCAGCAGCCCACCCGGGAGAGGCCACGAGCAGTACTTC
>TRBD2|TRBV3-1|NA|TRBJ2-3
CASSHTSGTQYF
TGTGCCAGCAGCCACACTAGCGGAACGCAGTATTTT
>TRBD2|TRBV4-3|NA|TRBJ2-3
CASSQEITGGGTDTQYF
TGCGCCAGCAGCCAAGAGATCACGGGGGGTGGGACAGATACGCAGTATTTT
>TRBD2|TRBV7-3|NA|TRBJ2-5
CASSLRPPLAGQETQYF
TGTGCCAGCAGCTTAAGGCCCCCTCTAGCGGGGCAAGAGACCCAGTACTTC
>TRBD2|TRBV20-1|NA|TRBJ2-7
CSFKGLAGELGYEQYF
TGCAGTTTTAAAGGACTAGCGGGAGAATTGGGATACGAGCAGTACTTC
>NA|TRBV27|NA|TRBJ1-1
CASSFTGNTEAFF
TGTGCCAGCAGTTTTACAGGGAACACTGAAGCTTTCTTT
>NA|TRBV27|few|TRBJ2-7
CASSPRGSYEQYF
TGTGCCAGCAGTCCCCGGGGCTCCTACGAGCAGTACTTC
>TRBD2|TRBV4-2|NA|TRBJ2-7
CASSQGSGGSYEQYF
TGTGCCAGCAGCCAAGGGTCGGGAGGAAGCTACGAGCAGTACTTC
>NA|TRBV3-1|many|TRBJ2-3
CASRKGQGYTDTQYF
TGTGCCAGCAGAAAAGGGCAGGGGTACACAGATACGCAGTATTTT
>NA|TRBV25-1|many|TRBJ2-2
CASSVSVTSNTGELFF
TGTGCCAGCAGTGTAAGCGTAACCTCGAACACCGGGGAGCTGTTTTTT
>TRBD1|TRBV2|few|TRBJ1-2
CASIGTGYGYTF
TGTGCCAGCATCGGGACAGGCTATGGCTACACCTTC
>TRBD1|TRBV20-1|NA|TRBJ2-7
CSARPGGTGKSYEQYF
TGCAGTGCTAGGCCGGGCGGGACAGGGAAGTCCTACGAGCAGTACTTC
>TRBD2|TRBV5-1|NA|TRBJ2-7
CASSLGAGDPYEQYF
TGCGCCAGCAGCTTGGGGGCGGGAGACCCCTACGAGCAGTACTTC
>NA|TRBV20-1|NA|TRBJ1-1
CSAAGTPNTEAFF
TGCAGTGCCGCCGGGACACCGAACACTGAAGCTTTCTTT
>NA|TRBV7-2|many|TRBJ2-7
CASSLSGGPHEQYF
TGTGCCAGCAGCTTATCAGGCGGGCCCCACGAGCAGTACTTC
>NA|TRBV29-1|many|TRBJ1-1
CSVEDPQGTSGAAFF
TGCAGCGTTGAAGATCCCCAGGGCACGTCGGGCGCCGCTTTCTTT
>NA|TRBV4-1|NA|TRBJ2-7
CASSQVGQGYEQYF
TGCGCCAGCAGCCAAGTCGGCCAGGGCTACGAGCAGTACTTC
>NA|TRBV20-1|medium-sized|TRBJ1-5
CSARDLTGNQPQHF
TGCAGTGCTAGAGATCTCACAGGCAATCAGCCCCAGCATTTT
>TRBD2|TRBV4-1|medium-sized|TRBJ2-7
CASSFAPGLAAYEQYF
TGCGCCAGCAGCTTCGCGCCGGGACTAGCGGCCTACGAGCAGTACTTC
>TRBD1|TRBV28|NA|TRBJ2-5
CASSPGQVETQYF
TGTGCCAGCAGTCCCGGACAGGTAGAGACCCAGTACTTC
>TRBD1|TRBV7-9|many|TRBJ1-3
CASSLAGTENTIYF
TGTGCCAGCAGCTTAGCGGGGACAGAGAACACCATATATTTT
>NA|TRBV5-1|NA|TRBJ1-5
CASSFDSGNQPQHF
TGCGCCAGCAGCTTTGACAGCGGCAATCAGCCCCAGCATTTT
>TRBD1|TRBV4-3|medium-sized|TRBJ1-4
CASSQRDRGNEKLFF
TGCGCCAGCAGCCAACGGGACAGGGGTAATGAAAAACTGTTTTTT
>NA|TRBV30|NA|TRBJ1-6
CAWSVGNSPLHF
TGTGCCTGGAGTGTAGGGAATTCACCCCTCCACTTT
>NA|TRBV9|NA|TRBJ1-6
CASSAGTVNSPLHF
TGTGCCAGCAGCGCCGGGACGGTAAATTCACCCCTCCACTTT
>NA|TRBV19|few|TRBJ1-2
CASSPLGGTVGGYTF
TGTGCCAGTAGTCCTCTAGGAGGGACCGTCGGGGGCTACACCTTC
>NA|TRBV6-1|medium-sized|TRBJ2-5
CASSEIGSFTETQYF
TGTGCCAGCAGTGAAATTGGTAGTTTTACAGAGACCCAGTACTTC
>TRBD1|TRBV5-1|medium-sized|TRBJ1-1
CASSLGRGTLMNTEAFF
TGCGCCAGCAGCTTGGGCAGGGGGACTTTAATGAACACTGAAGCTTTCTTT
>TRBD1|TRBV6-2/TRBV6-3|medium-sized|TRBJ1-2
CASRTPGQGAYGYTF
TGTGCCAGCAGGACTCCGGGACAGGGGGCCTATGGCTACACCTTC
>NA|TRBV11-2|NA|TRBJ2-2
CASSLVPGANTGELFF
TGTGCCAGCAGCTTAGTTCCGGGGGCTAACACCGGGGAGCTGTTTTTT
>NA|TRBV19|NA|TRBJ2-2
CASSTGTGDTGELFF
TGTGCCAGTAGTACCGGGACCGGAGACACCGGGGAGCTGTTTTTT
>TRBD2|TRBV11-1|once|TRBJ2-3
CASSPNSGGAGDTQYF
TGTGCCAGCAGCCCCAACAGCGGGGGGGCGGGAGATACGCAGTATTTT
>NA|TRBV6-1|few|TRBJ1-5
CASSRSASSNQPQHF
TGTGCCAGCAGTAGGTCAGCCTCAAGCAATCAGCCCCAGCATTTT
>TRBD2|TRBV30|NA|TRBJ2-3
CAWMGLTDTQYF
TGTGCCTGGATGGGACTAACAGATACGCAGTATTTT
>NA|TRBV6-2/TRBV6-3|medium-sized|TRBJ2-2
CASSYSLQRATDTGELFF
TGTGCCAGCAGTTACTCGCTGCAGCGGGCGACCGACACCGGGGAGCTGTTTTTT
>NA|TRBV7-2|NA|TRBJ2-7
CASSLVWGRGDEQYF
TGTGCCAGCAGCTTAGTCTGGGGCAGAGGGGACGAGCAGTACTTC
>TRBD1|TRBV7-8|medium-sized|TRBJ2-6
CASSLGTGASGANVLTF
TGTGCCAGCAGCTTAGGGACAGGGGCCTCTGGGGCCAACGTCCTGACTTTC
>TRBD2|TRBV11-2|few|TRBJ2-3
CASSSGLAHTDTQYF
TGTGCCAGCAGCTCGGGACTAGCACACACAGATACGCAGTATTTT
>TRBD2|TRBV9|NA|TRBJ2-3
CASNGGSTDTQYF
TGTGCCAGCAACGGGGGGAGCACAGATACGCAGTATTTT